This passage covers 11 T cell receptor beta chains from one sample sequenced in a study of regulatory T cells in long-lasting Graves disease. In building TCR beta libraries, iRepertoire HTBI primers were used together with Arm-PCR of CDR3 regions. TCRdb re-analysed the multiplex PCR reads in MiXCR, keeping a single row per CDR3 protein. The table includes about 470,000 distinct CDR3 sequences, more than 20% detected once. The time point here: persistent/refractory GD, antithyroid drugs over 5 years with positive TRAb. RNA from PBMCs was the source of the TCR library. Sequenced material: peripheral blood mononuclear cells (PBMCs), taken when the disease was refractory, from a patient treated with antithyroid drugs. These receptors originate from a female donor with Graves disease.

This clonotype has at least ten counts. The chain couples TRBV27 to TRBJ2-7; D perhaps matches TRBD1 (5 bases). V lost 3 bases to trimming and J lost 3 bases, with 12 bases between them. CDR1 MNHEY and CDR2 SMNVEV come from the germline V gene (reference sequence). This CDR3 has 14 amino acids. CDR3 nucleotide sequence: TGTGCCAGCAGTTTGGGGCTTTACTTCTACGAGCAGTACTTC. This encodes CASSLGLYFYEQYF.

The sample holds many counts of this clonotype. The chain combines TRBV6-1 with TRBJ1-5; 8 positions match TRBD1. J was trimmed by 2 bases and V by 6 bases; bases with no gene match: 9. Germline V lookup: CDR1 MNHNS, CDR2 SASEGT. The CDR3 is 16 amino acids. The CDR3 region is CASRDFGQGGNQPQHF. The CDR3 coding sequence is TGTGCCAGCAGGGATTTTGGACAGGGCGGCAATCAGCCCCAGCATTTT.

This clonotype was counted only a few times. The V call is TRBV19, the J call TRBJ1-1; no clear D. Germline CDR1 LNHDA, CDR2 SQIVND (reference sequence). Trimming took 5 bases from V and 6 from J, leaving 22 bases between them. The CDR3 runs to 16 residues. The CDR3 spells CASSPFPERSGAEAFF. For the CDR3, the DNA is TGTGCCAGTAGTCCTTTTCCCGAGCGGAGTGGGGCTGAAGCTTTCTTT.

V is TRBV12-3 or TRBV12-4 and J is TRBJ2-1; D is perhaps TRBD2 (6 bases). The CDR3 is 12 residues long. Trimming left V 5 bases short and J 13 bases short, with 15 bases between. This CDR3 reads CASSQAAGKQFF. The CDR3 region has the DNA TGTGCCAGCAGTCAAGCGGCGGGAAAACAGTTCTTC.

This clonotype has more than one count but fewer than ten. This chain uses TRBV6-2 or TRBV6-3 with TRBJ1-4; D may be TRBD1 (6 bases). Germline assignment: CDR1 MNHEY and CDR2 SVGEGT. There are 14 residues in the CDR3. V lost 5 bases to trimming and J lost 8 bases, with 15 bases between them. The CDR3 bases are TGTGCCAGCAGTGACTACAGGGATGGGGAAAAACTGTTTTTT. Its protein is CASSDYRDGEKLFF.

This clonotype has at least ten counts. CDR3 amino acids: CASRARTSGLKVEQYF. The CDR3 DNA is TGTGCCAGCAGAGCTAGGACTAGCGGCCTTAAGGTCGAGCAGTACTTC. The rearrangement joins TRBV6-1 to TRBJ2-7, with TRBD2 identical over 10 bases. Unmatched junction bases numbered 14, after V lost 6 bases and J lost 6 bases. The CDR3 covers 16 residues. CDR1 and CDR2 from the germline V gene are MNHNS and SASEGT.

This clonotype was seen repeatedly, ten times or more. This chain uses TRBV11-2 with TRBJ2-7, with 7 bases matching TRBD1. The CDR3 sequence is 15 residues long. V was pared by 5 bases and J by 2 bases, with 9 bases of the junction left unmatched. Germline V gene sequence: CDR1 SGHAT, CDR2 FQNNGV. In DNA form, the CDR3 reads TGTGCCAGCAGCCAGAGTTTGGACAGGACCTACGAGCAGTACTTC. Its translation: CASSQSLDRTYEQYF.

This clonotype was observed a handful of times. The chain carries TRBV7-9 and TRBJ1-4; 11 nucleotides agree with TRBD1. The CDR3 is made up of 15 amino acids. The germline gives CDR1 SEHNR, CDR2 FQNEAQ (reference sequence). With V trimmed by 5 bases and J by 8 bases, 7 bases remained unmatched. CDR3 bases: TGTGCCAGCAGCATTGGACAGGGGGCGGGGGAAAAACTGTTTTTT. This codes for CASSIGQGAGEKLFF.

The chain carries TRBV19 and TRBJ2-3, with TRBD1 matching 9 bases. V dropped 6 bases and J dropped 1; count of bases not matched to a gene: 2. Looked up from germline, CDR1 is LNHDA and CDR2 is SQIVND (reference sequence). CDR3 size: 14 residues. The CDR3 reads CASSTGGGTDTQYF. DNA of the CDR3: TGTGCCAGTAGCACAGGGGGCGGCACAGATACGCAGTATTTT.

This clonotype was recorded at least ten times. The chain employs TRBV7-9 and TRBJ2-5, with TRBD2 as a possible D gene (6 bases). Trimming pared 6 bases from V and 5 bases from J, leaving 19 bases between. The CDR3 totals 15 residues. Germline-derived CDR1 and CDR2 are SEHNR and FQNEAQ (reference sequence). CDR3 protein: CASRTSGAAGETQYF. The CDR3 nucleotides are TGTGCCAGCAGAACAAGCGGAGCGGCGGGGGAGACCCAGTACTTC.

To note about this clonotype: It may be a read error: a sequence one base away is much more abundant. This chain connects TRBV11-2 to TRBJ1-2; D is perhaps TRBD1 (5 bases). V was shortened by 5 bases and J by 0 bases, with 10 bases between the two germline ends. The CDR3 length is 14 residues. CDR1 SGHAT and CDR2 FQNNGV come from the germline V gene. CDR3 sequence reads: CASSQGLANYGYTF. The CDR3 coding sequence is TGTGCCAGCAGCCAGGGACTGGCTAACTATGGCTACACCTTC.